This entry is about one TCR beta chain. The junction departs from the called germline gene at one end, perhaps through a read error. The entry originates in a study of yellow fever vaccine responses in identical twins. TCRdb reanalysed the RT-PCR reads using MiXCR and keeps one entry per CDR3 protein. Seen here are 15,000 or so distinct CDR3 sequences, roughly 80% observed once, and the top ten hold 1.8%. This CDR3 region has 11 residues. Germline V CDR1 and CDR2: MNHEY, SVGAGI. The input for sequencing was T cells from blood (PBMCs), unsorted or a sorted subset (not recorded which), taken before or after yellow fever vaccination (not recorded which). This receptor was taken from a woman under 30 who received the yellow fever vaccine. This chain joins TRBV6-5 and TRBJ1-1; D is unresolved. CDR3 coding DNA: TGTGCCAGCAGTTACGGGCCCAACCGCGTCTTT. Translation gives CASSYGPNRVF.